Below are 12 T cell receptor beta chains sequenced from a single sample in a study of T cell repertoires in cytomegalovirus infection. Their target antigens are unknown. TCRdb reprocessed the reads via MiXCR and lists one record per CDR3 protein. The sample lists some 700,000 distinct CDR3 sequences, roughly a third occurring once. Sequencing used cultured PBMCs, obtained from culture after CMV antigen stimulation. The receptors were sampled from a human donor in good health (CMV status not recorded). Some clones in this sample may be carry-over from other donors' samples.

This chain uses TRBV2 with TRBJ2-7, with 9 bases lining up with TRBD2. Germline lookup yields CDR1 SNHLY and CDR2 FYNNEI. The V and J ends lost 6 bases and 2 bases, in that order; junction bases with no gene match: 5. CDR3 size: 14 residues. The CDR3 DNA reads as TGTGCCAGCAGAAGGACTAGCGAGACCTACGAGCAGTACTTC. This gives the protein CASRRTSETYEQYF.

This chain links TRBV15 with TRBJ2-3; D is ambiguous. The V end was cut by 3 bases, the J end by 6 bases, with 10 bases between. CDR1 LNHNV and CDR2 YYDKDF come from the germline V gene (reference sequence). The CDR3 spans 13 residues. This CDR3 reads CATSRSGLDTQYF. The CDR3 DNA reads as TGTGCCACCAGCAGGTCCGGGTTGGATACGCAGTATTTT.

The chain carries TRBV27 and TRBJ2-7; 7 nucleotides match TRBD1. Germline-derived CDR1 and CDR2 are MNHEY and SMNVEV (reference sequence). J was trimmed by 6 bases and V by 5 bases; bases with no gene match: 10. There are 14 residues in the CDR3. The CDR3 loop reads CASSPSGTVVEQYF. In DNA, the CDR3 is TGTGCCAGCAGTCCCTCCGGGACAGTAGTCGAGCAGTACTTC.

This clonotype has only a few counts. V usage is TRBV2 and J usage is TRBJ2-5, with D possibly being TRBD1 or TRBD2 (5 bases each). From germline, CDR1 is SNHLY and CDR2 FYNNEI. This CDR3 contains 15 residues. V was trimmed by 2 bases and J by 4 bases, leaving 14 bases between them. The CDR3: CASSEREGRPETQYF. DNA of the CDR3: TGTGCCAGCAGTGAAAGAGAGGGGCGGCCAGAGACCCAGTACTTC. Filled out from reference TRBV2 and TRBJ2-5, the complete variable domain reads EPEVTQTPSHQVTQMGQEVILRCVPISNHLYFYWYRQILGQKVEFLVSFYNNEISEKSEIFDDQFSVERPDGSNFTLKIRSTKLEDSAMYFCASSEREGRPETQYFGPGTRLLVL.

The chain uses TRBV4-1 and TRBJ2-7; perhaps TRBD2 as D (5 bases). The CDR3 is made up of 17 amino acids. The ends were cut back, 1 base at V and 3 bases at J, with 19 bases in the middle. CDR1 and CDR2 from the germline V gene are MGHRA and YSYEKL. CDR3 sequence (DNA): TGCGCCAGCAGCCAAGTTCCGTCGGCCGAGGGCTACTACGAGCAGTACTTC. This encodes CASSQVPSAEGYYEQYF.

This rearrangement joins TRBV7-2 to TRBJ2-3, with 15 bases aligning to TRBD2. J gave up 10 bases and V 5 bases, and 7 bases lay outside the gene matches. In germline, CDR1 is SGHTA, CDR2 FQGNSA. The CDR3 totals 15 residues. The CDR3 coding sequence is TGTGCCAGCAGCGCAGGACTAGCGGGAGGGCGGGCGCAGTATTTT. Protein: CASSAGLAGGRAQYF.

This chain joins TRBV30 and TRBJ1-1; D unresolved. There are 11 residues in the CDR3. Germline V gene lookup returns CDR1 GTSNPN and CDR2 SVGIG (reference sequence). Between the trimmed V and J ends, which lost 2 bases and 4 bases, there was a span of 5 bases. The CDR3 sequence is CAWSPVTEAFF. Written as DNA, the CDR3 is TGTGCCTGGAGTCCCGTCACTGAAGCTTTCTTT.

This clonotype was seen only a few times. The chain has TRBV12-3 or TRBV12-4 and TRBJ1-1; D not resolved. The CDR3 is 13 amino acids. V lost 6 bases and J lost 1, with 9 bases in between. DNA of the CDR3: TGTGCCAGCAGCAGACTATCGAACACTGAAGCTTTCTTT. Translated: CASSRLSNTEAFF.

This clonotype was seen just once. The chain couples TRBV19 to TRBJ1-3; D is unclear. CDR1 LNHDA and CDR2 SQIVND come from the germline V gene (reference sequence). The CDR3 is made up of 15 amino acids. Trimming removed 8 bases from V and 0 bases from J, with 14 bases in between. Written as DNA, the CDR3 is TGTGCCAGTTGCCGGACGTGGCGCTCTGGAAACACCATATATTTT. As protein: CASCRTWRSGNTIYF.

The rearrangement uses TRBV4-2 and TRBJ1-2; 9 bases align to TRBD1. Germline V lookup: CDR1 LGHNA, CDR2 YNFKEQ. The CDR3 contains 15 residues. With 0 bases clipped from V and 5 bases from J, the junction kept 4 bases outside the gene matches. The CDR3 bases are TGTGCCAGCAGCCAAGAATGGACAGGGGAGTATGGCTACACCTTC. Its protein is CASSQEWTGEYGYTF.

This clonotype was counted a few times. The CDR3 region is CASSPASGRADEQFF. For the CDR3, the DNA is TGTGCCAGCAGTCCGGCTAGCGGGAGGGCCGATGAGCAGTTCTTC. This chain joins TRBV25-1 and TRBJ2-1, with 12 bases that match TRBD2. Germline V CDR1 and CDR2: MGHDK, SYGVNS. This CDR3 region has 15 residues. J gave up 8 bases and V 5 bases, and 7 bases lay outside the gene matches.

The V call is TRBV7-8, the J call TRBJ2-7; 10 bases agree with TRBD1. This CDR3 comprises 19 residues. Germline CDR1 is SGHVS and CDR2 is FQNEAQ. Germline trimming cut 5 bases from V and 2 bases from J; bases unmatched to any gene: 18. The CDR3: CASSPTAGQGKGSAYEQYF. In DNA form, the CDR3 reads TGTGCCAGCAGCCCGACTGCGGGACAGGGGAAAGGCAGCGCCTACGAGCAGTACTTC.